This entry features one T cell receptor (beta chain) sequence. Its antigen is not yet known. No clone much larger than this one lies a single base away; base qualities are absent. Peripheral blood CD8+ and CD4+ T cells from healthy donors, Susac syndrome patients and multiple sclerosis patients were profiled using high-throughput TCR beta sequencing. Multiple sclerosis controls were treatment-naive patients with stable or active relapsing-remitting disease fulfilling revised McDonald criteria. Bulk CD8+ and CD4+ T cells were purified by magnetic negative isolation, while CD8+ TEMRA cells were enriched using FACS. Blood was drawn into EDTA tubes, processed within 24 hours, and PBMCs were isolated by density gradient centrifugation. PBMCs intended for TCR sequencing were frozen in liquid nitrogen and were later thawed in a 37 degrees C water bath. The sorted or isolated CD4+, CD8+ and CD8+ TEMRA cells had a purity of 90% or higher.

The data stem from a study of CD8 T cells in Susac syndrome (dated by TCRdb to between 2017 and 2020). With regard to the full study: Whether CD8+ T cell activation and differentiation in Susac syndrome was antigen driven was tested using repertoire sequencing.

Measured from the cysteine to the phenylalanine, the CDR3 is 18 residues long. Of the read, only the CDR3 DNA is kept; its 54 bases are in frame from base 1. For CDR1 and CDR2, the germline V gene lists SGDLS and YYNGEE. The V end loses 1 base and the J end loses 0 bases, and a stretch of 19 bases separates them. RNA was extracted using the RNeasy kit, and roughly 0.45 to 1 microgram was reverse transcribed with random hexamers. The immunoSEQ multiplex PCR assay, which covers 54 Vbeta and 13 Jbeta segments, was used to amplify TCR beta CDR3 regions. To correct PCR amplification bias, a synthetic template baseline was used for both primer optimization and computational correction. The original pipeline was this. Reads were assigned to V, D and J genes according to IMGT and analyzed in immunoSEQ Analyzer, with only productive sequences retained. Clonality was calculated as one minus the Shannon entropy normalized by log2 of the number of productive unique sequences. For each patient and control, public and private clones were evaluated within the 100 most prevalent clones. Clones were defined as Susac-specific when absent from the healthy and MS cohorts, from fewer than 1,300 published viral clones and from other ImmuneACCESS disease sequences. The public sequencing data were trimmed at Q25 with fastp and processed into clonotypes with MiXCR by TCRdb, which kept only in-frame beta chains. For every CDR3 protein sequence, its rows merge into one entry that carries the most common genes and DNA. Clone size and V and J calls follow TCRdb, not the original study. In all, the sample holds about 180,000 distinct CDR3 sequences, and around 95% of those were seen once. About 0.093% of the sample is taken by the ten largest.

What the work shows at the level of the full study, not this receptor alone: The number of individuals in the TCR sequencing and HLA analysis was recognized as being relatively small.

This sequence was found in a human donor with multiple sclerosis. Sequencing input: CD4+ T cells from PBMCs. Rearrangement joined TRBV9 to TRBJ1-1; a confident D gene designation cannot be given. CDR3 sequence: CASSVLPISLGMNTEAFF. The DNA sequence is as follows: TGTGCCAGCAGCGTATTGCCCATCTCGCTGGGCATGAACACTGAAGCTTTCTTT.